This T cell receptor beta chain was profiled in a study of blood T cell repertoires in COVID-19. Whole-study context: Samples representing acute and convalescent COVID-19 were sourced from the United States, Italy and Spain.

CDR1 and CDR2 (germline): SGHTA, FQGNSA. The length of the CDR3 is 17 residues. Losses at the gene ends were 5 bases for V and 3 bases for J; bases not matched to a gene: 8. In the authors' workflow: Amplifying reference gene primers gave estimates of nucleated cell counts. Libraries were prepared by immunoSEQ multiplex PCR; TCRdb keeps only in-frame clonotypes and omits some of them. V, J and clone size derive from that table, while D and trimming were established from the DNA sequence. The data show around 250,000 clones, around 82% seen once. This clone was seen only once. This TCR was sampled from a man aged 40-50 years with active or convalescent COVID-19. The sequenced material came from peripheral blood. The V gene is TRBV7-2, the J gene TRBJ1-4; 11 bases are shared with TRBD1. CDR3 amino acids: CASSPGQGAKANEKLFF. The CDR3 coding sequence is TGTGCCAGCAGCCCCGGACAGGGGGCAAAAGCTAATGAAAAACTGTTTTTT. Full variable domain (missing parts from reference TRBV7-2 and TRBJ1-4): GAGVSQSPSNKVTEKGKDVELRCDPISGHTALYWYRQSLGQGLEFLIYFQGNSAPDKSGLPSDRFSAERTGGSVSTLTIQRTQQEDSAVYLCASSPGQGAKANEKLFFGSGTQLSVL.